This T cell receptor beta chain was observed in a study of blood T cell repertoires in COVID-19. Turning to the study itself: Sources were T cells, B-cell-depleted T cells, or PBMCs; the material itself was cDNA or gDNA.

The protocol was immunoSEQ multiplex PCR, while the TCRdb copy is restricted to in-frame clones and leaves out a portion. In the table there are 180,000 or so clones, roughly 73% of which are singletons. The CDR3 has 15 residues. Trimming removed 3 bases at V and 2 bases at J, with 12 bases between. CDR1 and CDR2 (germline): MNHNS, SASEGT. This TCR was sampled from a woman of 80 years or more with active or convalescent COVID-19. What was sequenced was peripheral blood. J is TRBJ2-3 and V is TRBV6-1; D might be TRBD2 (6 bases). CDR3 residues: CASSERGPPTDTQYF. The CDR3 DNA follows: TGTGCCAGCAGTGAGCGGGGACCACCCACAGATACGCAGTATTTT.